This passage covers 15 T cell receptor beta chains from one sample sequenced in a study of cytomegalovirus exposure and HLA in healthy donors. In the PCR, 60 Vbeta and 13 Jbeta primers were used. The method was immunoSEQ multiplex PCR; TCRdb's version includes in-frame clones alone and lacks a portion of them. Of under 300,000 clones listed, roughly two thirds were seen once; the top ten hold around 2.3%. The sequenced sample consisted of PBMCs. All receptors come from a female donor in good health and CMV-seronegative.

Comments on this clone: One junction end does not reproduce the germline sequence, and a read error may be involved. The V and J genes are TRBV7-9 and TRBJ2-7; 10 nucleotides line up with TRBD2. The CDR3 spans 12 residues. Looked up from germline, CDR1 is SEHNR and CDR2 is FQNEAQ (reference sequence). The CDR3 nucleotides read TGTTCCAGCAGCTTAGGGGGACTAGCGCCGTACTTC. Its translation is CSSSLGGLAPYF.

The gene calls are TRBV4-1 and TRBJ2-5; 14 bases agree with TRBD2. The better agreement between TRBJ2-7 and the DNA end casts doubt on the J call. Germline V gene lookup returns CDR1 MGHRA and CDR2 YSYEKL. The length of the CDR3 is 20 residues. The CDR3 DNA follows: TGCGCCAGCAGCCAAGGACCGGGACTAGCGGGAGAAATCCCTTTTTACGAGCAGTACTTC. It translates to CASSQGPGLAGEIPFYEQYF.

This chain joins TRBV7-9 and TRBJ2-2; 11 positions agree with TRBD2. The CDR3 consists of 18 residues. Germline V gives CDR1 SEHNR, CDR2 FQNEAQ (reference sequence). J gave up 0 bases and V 5 bases, and 8 bases lay outside the gene matches. The CDR3 spells CASSAKGSGRANTGELFF. The CDR3 bases are TGTGCCAGCAGCGCCAAAGGTAGCGGGAGGGCGAACACCGGGGAGCTGTTTTTT. The complete variable domain, with remaining parts taken from reference TRBV7-9 and TRBJ2-2, reads DTGVSQNPRHKITKRGQNVTFRCDPISEHNRLYWYRQTLGQGPEFLTYFQNEAQLEKSRLLSDRFSAERPKGSFSTLEIQRTEQGDSAMYLCASSAKGSGRANTGELFFGEGSRLTVL.

The rearrangement links TRBV5-8 to TRBJ2-5; TRBD2 matches at 12 bases. The CDR3 length is 19 residues. Germline V gene data show CDR1 as SGHTS and CDR2 as YDEGEE. The junction had 12 bases not matched to a gene; V was cut back by 3 bases and J by 0 bases. The CDR3 DNA reads TGTGCCAGCAGCTCCGGACTAGCGGGGCTTTCCTTGTACCAAGAGACCCAGTACTTC. Translating it yields CASSSGLAGLSLYQETQYF.

The gene calls are TRBV6-1 and TRBJ2-5; no firm D call. The DNA end is more similar to TRBJ2-7, so the J call may be wrong. Germline lookup yields CDR1 MNHNS and CDR2 SASEGT. This CDR3 comprises 15 residues. CDR3: CASRTTLLGTYEQYF. The CDR3 DNA is TGTGCCAGCAGAACTACCCTTTTAGGAACCTACGAGCAGTACTTC.

The chain recombines TRBV28 with TRBJ2-6; weak D call: TRBD2 (6 bases). This CDR3 region has 15 residues. The V end was cut by 10 bases, the J end by 0 bases, with 13 bases between. Germline V gene sequence: CDR1 MDHEN, CDR2 SYDVKM. As DNA, the CDR3 is TGTGCCACCGGGACTGCTTACTCTGGGGCCAACGTCCTGACTTTC. It specifies CATGTAYSGANVLTF.

This clone was observed once. This chain's CDR3 is CASSYQLAEIVHEQYF. The CDR3 DNA sequence: TGTGCCAGCAGTTATCAACTAGCGGAGATTGTCCACGAGCAGTACTTC. This chain connects TRBV2 to TRBJ2-7; 8 bases line up with TRBD2. The length of the CDR3 is 16 residues. Looked up from germline, CDR1 is SNHLY and CDR2 is FYNNEI. V trimming: 5 bases; J trimming: 5 bases; junction bases outside the gene matches: 14.

The genes are TRBV20-1 and TRBJ2-3, with D uncertain. The germline gives CDR1 DFQATT, CDR2 SNEGSKA (reference sequence). Trimming removed 0 bases at V and 7 bases at J, with 5 bases between. This CDR3 contains 11 residues. As DNA, the CDR3 is TGCAGTGCTAGAGATCTAAATACGCAGTATTTT. Translating it yields CSARDLNTQYF.

A single count supports this clone. The chain couples TRBV5-1 to TRBJ1-1; D may be TRBD1 (5 bases). CDR1 is SGHRS and CDR2 is YFSETQ in the germline V gene. This CDR3 has 15 amino acids. The germline V and J ends were trimmed by 3 bases and 1 base, with 13 bases remaining between them. The CDR3 DNA reads as TGCGCCAGCAGCTGGGAGGGACCCCAGAACACTGAAGCTTTCTTT. This gives the protein CASSWEGPQNTEAFF.

The genes are TRBV28 and TRBJ2-5; possible D gene TRBD1, 6 bases. The end of the DNA is better explained by TRBJ2-7, so the J call may be wrong. The length of the CDR3 is 14 residues. The germline V gene has CDR1 MDHEN and CDR2 SYDVKM. In DNA form, the CDR3 reads TGTGCCAGCAGTTATTCCGGGACAAGCTACGAGCAGTACTTC. Translating it yields CASSYSGTSYEQYF.

The chain has TRBV5-5 and TRBJ2-2, with 8 bases matching TRBD2. The CDR3 is 15 residues long. Germline-derived CDR1 and CDR2 are SGHKS and YYEKEE (reference sequence). After removal of 6 bases from V and 2 bases from J, the junction contained 6 bases not matched to a gene. In nucleotides, the CDR3 is TGTGCCAGCACCCCGGGGGGGTTTAACACCGGGGAGCTGTTTTTT. Translating it yields CASTPGGFNTGELFF.

A remark on this clone: At one end, the junction sequence differs from germline, possibly due to a read error. CDR3 protein: CVSGADYGYTF. The CDR3 DNA sequence: TGTGTCAGCGGGGCAGACTATGGCTACACCTTC. The genes are TRBV28 and TRBJ1-2; the D gene is possibly TRBD1 (5 bases). The germline gives CDR1 MDHEN, CDR2 SYDVKM. The CDR3 contains 11 residues.

CDR3 coding DNA: TGTGCCAGCAGTGGACAGGGGGTCTCCTACGAGCAGTACTTC. It specifies CASSGQGVSYEQYF. V gene TRBV7-9 combines with J gene TRBJ2-7; TRBD1 matches 10 bases. CDR3 size: 14 residues. In germline, CDR1 is SEHNR, CDR2 FQNEAQ (reference sequence). The ends lost 6 bases at V and 0 bases at J; junction bases unmatched: 2.

The rearrangement joins TRBV29-1 to TRBJ2-7, with D perhaps matching TRBD2 (5 bases). V gave up 4 bases and J gave up 7 bases, with 17 bases separating them. The CDR3 runs 13 residues. The germline V gene has CDR1 SQVTM and CDR2 ANQGSEA. The CDR3 region is CSVAPRGLGEQYF. The CDR3, as DNA: TGCAGCGTTGCCCCACGGGGTCTGGGGGAGCAGTACTTC.

Regarding this clone: At the DNA level, this CDR3 is encoded by other sequences in the same sample as well. This sequence joins TRBV5-4 and TRBJ2-3; TRBD2 aligns across 7 bases. The germline gives CDR1 SGHNT, CDR2 YYREEE (reference sequence). Trimming at V came to 4 bases and at J to 2 bases, leaving 7 bases not matched to a gene. The CDR3 contains 15 residues. The CDR3 loop reads CASSAQRGSTDTQYF. CDR3 nucleotides: TGTGCCAGCAGCGCCCAGCGGGGATCCACAGATACGCAGTATTTT. The full variable domain, completed using reference TRBV5-4 and TRBJ2-3, is ETGVTQSPTHLIKTRGQQVTLRCSSQSGHNTVSWYQQALGQGPQFIFQYYREEENGRGNFPPRFSGLQFPNYSSELNVNALELDDSALYLCASSAQRGSTDTQYFGPGTRLTVL.